The 27 T cell receptor beta chains given below trace back to one sample, sequenced in a study of Graves' ophthalmopathy and Graves' hyperthyroidism. For repertoire sequencing, the TCR beta CDR3 regions were amplified from RNA transcripts. RT-PCR in the first round used HTBI primers; a second-round multiplex PCR followed. TCRdb itself ran the multiplex PCR reads through MiXCR, one entry per CDR3 protein. This table has about half a million distinct CDR3 sequences, approximately 14% appearing once. Sequenced input: blood. These receptors were taken from a woman aged 25 to 39 with Graves' ophthalmopathy.

This clonotype was seen only a few times. V and J are TRBV19 and TRBJ2-2; TRBD1 aligns across 8 bases. Germline CDR1 reads LNHDA; CDR2 reads SQIVND (reference sequence). This CDR3 region has 15 residues. With V trimmed by 3 bases and J by 7 bases, 7 bases remained unmatched. Here the CDR3 DNA reads TGTGCCAGTAGTATTGCGGCAGGGGGCCACGGGGAGCTGTTTTTT. The encoded protein is CASSIAAGGHGELFF. Full variable domain (outside the CDR3, taken from reference TRBV19 and TRBJ2-2): DGGITQSPKYLFRKEGQNVTLSCEQNLNHDAMYWYRQDPGQGLRLIYYSQIVNDFQKGDIAEGYSVSREKKESFPLTVTSAQKNPTAFYLCASSIAAGGHGELFFGEGSRLTVL.

The table lists this clonotype with a few counts. V gene TRBV6-1 combines with J gene TRBJ1-6; D gene unclear. The ends were cut back, 6 bases at V and 9 bases at J, with 12 bases in the middle. The CDR3 runs 13 residues. The germline CDR1 and CDR2 sequences are MNHNS and SASEGT. CDR3 loop: CASRPGRTSPLHF. The DNA of the CDR3 is TGTGCCAGCAGGCCTGGACGGACTTCACCCCTCCACTTT.

This clonotype came up many times. The genes are TRBV27 and TRBJ1-5; no reliable D call. Germline V gene sequence: CDR1 MNHEY, CDR2 SMNVEV (reference sequence). The CDR3 length is 15 residues. V was shortened by 5 bases and J by 6 bases, with 17 bases between the two germline ends. In nucleotides, the CDR3 is TGTGCCAGCAGTATGTCCGCGGCGCGTCTTCAGCCCCAGCATTTT. Residues: CASSMSAARLQPQHF.

Ten or more counts support this clonotype. The gene calls are TRBV5-1 and TRBJ2-7; D might be TRBD1 (6 bases). This CDR3 contains 16 residues. Trimming shortened V by 4 bases and J by 1 base, and 18 bases separated the two germline ends. CDR1 and CDR2 (germline): SGHRS, YFSETQ. CDR3 DNA: TGCGCCAGCAGCGTCGGGCTCGGGACACTATCCTACGAGCAGTACTTC. It yields the protein CASSVGLGTLSYEQYF. Full variable domain (outside the CDR3, taken from reference TRBV5-1 and TRBJ2-7): KAGVTQTPRYLIKTRGQQVTLSCSPISGHRSVSWYQQTPGQGLQFLFEYFSETQRNKGNFPGRFSGRQFSNSRSEMNVSTLELGDSALYLCASSVGLGTLSYEQYFGPGTRLTVT.

This clonotype was counted only a few times. A read error may account for a junction end that differs from germline. This chain joins TRBV5-1 and TRBJ2-7; 8 nucleotides align to TRBD1. Germline-derived CDR1 and CDR2 are SGHRS and YFSETQ. The CDR3 loop spans 14 amino acids. This CDR3 reads CASRLDRDWLEQYF. The CDR3 nucleotides are TGCGCCAGCAGATTGGACAGGGATTGGCTCGAGCAGTACTTC.

This clonotype turned up a few times. Given a much more abundant clone one base away, this may be a read error. The chain has TRBV3-1 and TRBJ1-1; D unresolved. The CDR3 is 15 amino acids. Germline values: CDR1 LGHDT, CDR2 YNNKEL (reference sequence). V lost 0 bases and J 6 bases, leaving 14 bases between the germline ends. CDR3 in DNA: TGTGCCAGCAGCCAAGATCCGGGCAGGAGGGCTGAAGCTTTCTTT. Translated: CASSQDPGRRAEAFF.

This clonotype was counted ten times or more. The V and J genes are TRBV25-1 and TRBJ1-1; D may be TRBD1 (6 bases). The CDR3 is 18 residues long. V lost 5 bases and J 1 base, leaving 23 bases between the germline ends. Germline V gene sequence: CDR1 MGHDK, CDR2 SYGVNS. The CDR3 loop reads CASSPSEWGAPWNTEAFF. The CDR3 DNA reads TGTGCCAGCAGTCCTTCTGAATGGGGGGCTCCATGGAACACTGAAGCTTTCTTT.

In its sample, this clonotype was seen a few times. The rearrangement joins TRBV28 to TRBJ2-5; 10 bases are shared with TRBD1. Germline V gene lookup returns CDR1 MDHEN and CDR2 SYDVKM. The junction had 12 bases not matched to a gene; V was cut back by 11 bases and J by 6 bases. This CDR3 region has 14 residues. CDR3 sequence: CALSRDRGIKTQYF. CDR3 bases: TGTGCCTTATCCCGGGACAGGGGAATCAAGACCCAGTACTTC.

V is TRBV15 and J is TRBJ1-1; no firm D call. Per the germline V gene, CDR1 is LNHNV and CDR2 is YYDKDF (reference sequence). V was shortened by 0 bases and J by 6 bases, with 8 bases between the two germline ends. This CDR3 comprises 13 residues. This CDR3 reads CATSRDQSAEAFF. The DNA of the CDR3 is TGTGCCACCAGCAGAGATCAATCGGCTGAAGCTTTCTTT.

The V call is TRBV27, the J call TRBJ2-5; 7 bases are shared with TRBD2. Germline V gives CDR1 MNHEY, CDR2 SMNVEV (reference sequence). The CDR3 has 13 amino acids. Germline trimming cut 6 bases from V and 4 bases from J; bases unmatched to any gene: 5. CDR3 coding DNA: TGTGCCAGCAGCGTAGGACTAGTAGAGACCCAGTACTTC. It translates to CASSVGLVETQYF.

This clonotype has a handful of counts. V and J are TRBV6-1 and TRBJ1-5; D not resolved. V was cut by 4 bases and J by 1 base, with 11 bases left in between. This CDR3 spans 15 amino acids. Per germline, CDR1 MNHNS and CDR2 SASEGT. CDR3 bases: TGTGCCAGCAGTGTAGTAAGGGAAAGCAATCAGCCCCAGCATTTT. Translation gives CASSVVRESNQPQHF.

A few counts support this clonotype. This rearrangement joins TRBV4-2 to TRBJ2-7; D possibly uses TRBD1 or TRBD2 (5 bases each). CDR1 and CDR2 (germline): LGHNA, YNFKEQ. CDR3 length equals 15 residues. Trimming removed 1 base from V and 0 bases from J, with 10 bases in between. CDR3 nucleotide sequence: TGTGCCAGCAGCCAAGCGGGGCTGAGCTCCTACGAGCAGTACTTC. The encoded protein is CASSQAGLSSYEQYF.

In its sample, this clonotype was seen a few times. The CDR3 DNA sequence: TGTGCCAGCAGTGAAGCCCGTCAGGGTGGGCCCCAGCATTTT. It encodes CASSEARQGGPQHF. The V and J genes are TRBV6-1 and TRBJ1-5; D may be TRBD1 (5 bases). CDR1 and CDR2 (germline): MNHNS, SASEGT. This CDR3 contains 14 residues. V dropped 0 bases and J dropped 9 bases, with 12 bases sitting between them.

This clonotype was observed at least ten times. The chain recombines TRBV12-3 or TRBV12-4 with TRBJ1-5; a weak D match, TRBD1 (5 bases). Trimming took off 3 bases at V and 4 bases at J, with 10 bases between the two ends. The CDR3 loop spans 14 amino acids. This chain's CDR3 is CASSLDIRNQPQHF. In nucleotides, the CDR3 is TGTGCCAGCAGTTTGGACATCCGAAATCAGCCCCAGCATTTT.

This clonotype was detected ten times or more. This chain's CDR3 is CAILVSRATEAFF. DNA of the CDR3: TGTGCCATCCTGGTATCAAGGGCCACTGAAGCTTTCTTT. The chain has TRBV6-5 and TRBJ1-1; D uncertain. V gave up 10 bases and J gave up 4 bases, with 16 bases separating them. The CDR3 is 13 residues long. CDR1 and CDR2 from the germline V gene are MNHEY and SVGAGI.

On this clonotype: A much larger clone differs by one base, so this may be a read error. V is TRBV6-1 and J is TRBJ2-7, with TRBD1 matching over 7 bases. J gave up 0 bases and V 6 bases, and 11 bases lay outside the gene matches. Germline assignment: CDR1 MNHNS and CDR2 SASEGT. This CDR3 is 16 amino acids long. CDR3 sequence (DNA): TGTGCCAGCAGGGAAAACAGGGGCCTTGGCTCCTACGAGCAGTACTTC. As protein: CASRENRGLGSYEQYF.

This clonotype was found many times. The chain carries TRBV12-3 or TRBV12-4 and TRBJ2-5; 10 bases align to TRBD1. J gave up 5 bases and V 5 bases, and 8 bases lay outside the gene matches. The CDR3 loop spans 15 amino acids. CDR3: CASSPGTGVIETQYF. The DNA for the CDR3 is TGTGCCAGCAGTCCTGGGACAGGGGTGATTGAGACCCAGTACTTC.

This clonotype has ten or more counts. This chain joins TRBV12-3 or TRBV12-4 and TRBJ1-2; D gene unclear. Trimming took 3 bases from V and 5 from J, leaving 16 bases between them. The CDR3 consists of 15 residues. This CDR3 is CASSLKISGTYGYTF. The CDR3 DNA is TGTGCCAGCAGTTTGAAGATATCCGGCACATATGGCTACACCTTC.

This clonotype has at least ten counts. The genes are TRBV4-1 and TRBJ2-7; D is perhaps TRBD2 (5 bases). Trimming cost V 1 base and J 4 bases, with 26 bases left between them. CDR3 length equals 19 residues. Per the germline V gene, CDR1 is MGHRA and CDR2 is YSYEKL. In DNA, the CDR3 is TGCGCCAGCAGCCAAGGGCGGGTTGTTTCCCAACCTAGATTATACGAGCAGTACTTC. Translated: CASSQGRVVSQPRLYEQYF.

This clonotype was recorded at least ten times. This chain connects TRBV28 to TRBJ1-5; 10 positions match TRBD1. This CDR3 is 19 amino acids long. Germline lookup yields CDR1 MDHEN and CDR2 SYDVKM. J lost 2 bases, V lost 4 bases, and 14 bases had no gene match. CDR3 residues: CASSWNQDRGWIGNQPQHF. CDR3 sequence (DNA): TGTGCCAGCAGTTGGAATCAGGACAGGGGGTGGATTGGCAATCAGCCCCAGCATTTT.

This clonotype showed up many times. The chain combines TRBV6-1 with TRBJ2-7; D remains ambiguous. The germline V and J ends were trimmed by 3 bases and 1 base, with 7 bases remaining between them. The CDR3 spans 13 residues. From germline, CDR1 is MNHNS and CDR2 SASEGT. This CDR3 is CASSDLGSYEQYF. The CDR3 DNA reads TGTGCCAGCAGTGATTTGGGGTCCTACGAGCAGTACTTC.

The table lists this clonotype with a few counts. The V call is TRBV4-1, the J call TRBJ1-3, with unresolved D. This CDR3 spans 16 amino acids. Germline V gives CDR1 MGHRA, CDR2 YSYEKL. The V gene lost 2 bases and the J gene lost 2 bases, with 13 bases spanning the gap. The CDR3 here is CASSQLSAGAGNTIYF. CDR3 nucleotide sequence: TGCGCCAGCAGCCAACTCTCGGCCGGTGCTGGAAACACCATATATTTT.

This clonotype was detected ten times or more. The gene calls are TRBV11-2 and TRBJ1-2; D is unresolved. Trimming cost V 1 base and J 3 bases, with 18 bases left between them. Germline CDR1 and CDR2: SGHAT and FQNNGV. The CDR3 is 17 amino acids. The CDR3, as DNA: TGTGCCAGCAGCTTAGGGGAAAGGTTCCGGGAGGACTATGGCTACACCTTC. Encoded protein: CASSLGERFREDYGYTF.

This clonotype has ten or more counts. The chain uses TRBV24-1 and TRBJ1-1; no clear D gene. V shed 3 bases and J shed 5 bases, with 9 bases lying between them. In germline, CDR1 is KGHDR, CDR2 SFDVKD. The CDR3 sequence is 13 residues long. The CDR3: CATSDLAGTEAFF. DNA of the CDR3: TGTGCCACCAGTGATCTAGCGGGAACTGAAGCTTTCTTT.

J is TRBJ2-5 and V is TRBV28; D remains ambiguous. Germline V gene sequence: CDR1 MDHEN, CDR2 SYDVKM. This CDR3 has 16 residues. V shed 5 bases and J shed 7 bases, with 23 bases lying between them. The CDR3 spells CASSQSGRFLGVTQYF. CDR3 in DNA: TGTGCCAGCAGTCAATCCGGACGGTTTTTAGGAGTGACCCAGTACTTC.

There are many counts of this clonotype. The chain has TRBV28 and TRBJ1-1, with D possibly being TRBD1 (6 bases). V was shortened by 6 bases and J by 5 bases, with 16 bases between the two germline ends. Germline values: CDR1 MDHEN, CDR2 SYDVKM. This CDR3 is 14 amino acids long. CDR3: CASRRRVGGTEAFF. DNA of the CDR3: TGTGCCAGCAGACGCAGAGTAGGGGGGACTGAAGCTTTCTTT.

In its sample, this clonotype was seen many times. The V call is TRBV12-3 or TRBV12-4, the J call TRBJ2-7; D gene unclear. Deletions cut 3 bases from V and 4 bases from J, with 7 bases between. This CDR3 is 12 amino acids long. This chain's CDR3 is CASSFDPYEQYF. In nucleotides, the CDR3 is TGTGCCAGCAGTTTTGATCCGTACGAGCAGTACTTC.